This T cell receptor (beta chain) was observed in a study of blood T cell repertoires in COVID-19. Study as a whole: From the United States, Italy and Spain came samples of acute and convalescent COVID-19. Sample material is recorded as cDNA or gDNA derived from T cells, B-cell-depleted T cells, or PBMCs.

In the original processing: Reference gene primer amplification yielded estimated nucleated cell counts. Clones were read by immunoSEQ multiplex PCR, and TCRdb kept only the in-frame ones, dropping some. The V and J calls and clone size come from that table; D and trimming were worked out from the DNA. This table holds 25,000 to 35,000 clones, approximately 90% found once. Per the germline V gene, CDR1 is SGHAT and CDR2 is FQNNGV. V lost 3 bases and J 4 bases, leaving 18 bases between the germline ends. The CDR3 runs to 16 residues. The sequencing sample was made of peripheral blood. The sequence derives from a human donor in a cohort sampled during active COVID-19. V usage is TRBV11-2 and J usage is TRBJ1-1, with D unresolved. The CDR3 DNA sequence: TGTGCCAGCAGCTTCCCCCCGGCGGCAGTGACCACTGAAGCTTTCTTT. Residues: CASSFPPAAVTTEAFF. Full variable domain (missing parts from reference TRBV11-2 and TRBJ1-1): EAGVAQSPRYKIIEKRQSVAFWCNPISGHATLYWYQQILGQGPKLLIQFQNNGVVDDSQLPKDRFSAERLKGVDSTLKIQPAKLEDSAVYLCASSFPPAAVTTEAFFGQGTRLTVV.